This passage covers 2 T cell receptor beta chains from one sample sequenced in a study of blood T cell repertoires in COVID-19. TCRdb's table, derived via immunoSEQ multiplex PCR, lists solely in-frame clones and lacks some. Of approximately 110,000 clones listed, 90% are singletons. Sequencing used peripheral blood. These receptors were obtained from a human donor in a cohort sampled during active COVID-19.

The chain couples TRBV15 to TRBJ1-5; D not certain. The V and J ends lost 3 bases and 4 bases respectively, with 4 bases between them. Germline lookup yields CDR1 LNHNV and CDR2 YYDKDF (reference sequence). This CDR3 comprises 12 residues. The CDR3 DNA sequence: TGTGCCACCAGCAGGGCAAATCAGCCCCAGCATTTT. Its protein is CATSRANQPQHF.

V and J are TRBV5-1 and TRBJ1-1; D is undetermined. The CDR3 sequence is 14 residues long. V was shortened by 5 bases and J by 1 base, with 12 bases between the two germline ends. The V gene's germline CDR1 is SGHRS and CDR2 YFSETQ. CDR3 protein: CASSYTQTNTEAFF. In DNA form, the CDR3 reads TGCGCCAGCAGTTACACACAGACGAACACTGAAGCTTTCTTT.